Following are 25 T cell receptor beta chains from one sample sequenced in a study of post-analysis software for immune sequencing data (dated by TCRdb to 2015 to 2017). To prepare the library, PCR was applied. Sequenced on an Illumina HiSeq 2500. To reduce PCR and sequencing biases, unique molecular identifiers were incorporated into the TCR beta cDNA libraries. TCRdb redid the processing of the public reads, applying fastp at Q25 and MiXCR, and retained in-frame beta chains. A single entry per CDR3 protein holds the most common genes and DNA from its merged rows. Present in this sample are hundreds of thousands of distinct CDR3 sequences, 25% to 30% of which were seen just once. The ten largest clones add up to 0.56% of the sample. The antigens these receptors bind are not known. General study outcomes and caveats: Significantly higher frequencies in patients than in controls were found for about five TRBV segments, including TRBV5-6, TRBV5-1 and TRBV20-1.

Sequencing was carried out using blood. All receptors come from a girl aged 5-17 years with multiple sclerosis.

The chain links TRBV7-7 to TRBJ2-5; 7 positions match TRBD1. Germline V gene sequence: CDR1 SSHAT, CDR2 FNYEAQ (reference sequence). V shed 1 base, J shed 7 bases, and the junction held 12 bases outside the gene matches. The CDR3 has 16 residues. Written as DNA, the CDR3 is TGTGCCAGCAGCTTAGGGGGTTACAGGGGCCGGGGGACCCAGTACTTC. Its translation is CASSLGGYRGRGTQYF.

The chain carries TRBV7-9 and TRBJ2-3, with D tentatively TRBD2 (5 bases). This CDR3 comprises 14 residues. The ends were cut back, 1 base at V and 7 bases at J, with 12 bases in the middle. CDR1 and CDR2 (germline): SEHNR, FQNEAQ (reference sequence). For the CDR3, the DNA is TGTGCCAGCAGCTTAGGGGGAGTCGATAATACGCAGTATTTT. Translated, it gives CASSLGGVDNTQYF. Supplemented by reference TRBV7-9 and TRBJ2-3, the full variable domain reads DTGVSQNPRHKITKRGQNVTFRCDPISEHNRLYWYRQTLGQGPEFLTYFQNEAQLEKSRLLSDRFSAERPKGSFSTLEIQRTEQGDSAMYLCASSLGGVDNTQYFGPGTRLTVL.

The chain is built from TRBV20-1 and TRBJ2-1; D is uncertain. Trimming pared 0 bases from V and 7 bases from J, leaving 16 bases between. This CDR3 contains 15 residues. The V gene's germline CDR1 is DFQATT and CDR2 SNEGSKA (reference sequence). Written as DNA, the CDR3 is TGCAGTGCTAGAGACACCAGCATTTCGTCGAATGAGCAGTTCTTC. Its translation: CSARDTSISSNEQFF.

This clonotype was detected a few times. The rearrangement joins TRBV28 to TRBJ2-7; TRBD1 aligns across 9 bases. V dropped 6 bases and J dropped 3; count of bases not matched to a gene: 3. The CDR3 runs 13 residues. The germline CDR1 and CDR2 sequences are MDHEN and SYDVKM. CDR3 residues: CASRGQGFYEQYF. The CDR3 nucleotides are TGTGCCAGCAGGGGACAGGGATTCTACGAGCAGTACTTC.

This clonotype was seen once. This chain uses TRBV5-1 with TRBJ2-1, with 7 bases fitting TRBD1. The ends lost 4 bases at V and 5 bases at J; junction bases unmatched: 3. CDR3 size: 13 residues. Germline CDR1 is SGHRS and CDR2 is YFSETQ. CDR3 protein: CASSPGQDNEQFF. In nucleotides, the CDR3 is TGCGCCAGCAGCCCTGGACAGGACAATGAGCAGTTCTTC.

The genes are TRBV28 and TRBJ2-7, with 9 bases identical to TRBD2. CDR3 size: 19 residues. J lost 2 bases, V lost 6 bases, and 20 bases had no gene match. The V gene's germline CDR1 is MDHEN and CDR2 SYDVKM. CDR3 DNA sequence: TGTGCCAGCAGCCCGACTTTATCGGGTAGCGGGAGACCGACCTACGAGCAGTACTTC. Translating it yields CASSPTLSGSGRPTYEQYF.

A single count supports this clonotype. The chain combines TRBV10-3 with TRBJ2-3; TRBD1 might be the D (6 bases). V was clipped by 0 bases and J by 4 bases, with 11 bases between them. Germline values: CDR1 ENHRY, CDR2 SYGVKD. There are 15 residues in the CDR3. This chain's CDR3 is CAISESNAGADTQYF. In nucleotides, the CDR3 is TGTGCCATCAGTGAGTCGAATGCAGGGGCAGATACGCAGTATTTT.

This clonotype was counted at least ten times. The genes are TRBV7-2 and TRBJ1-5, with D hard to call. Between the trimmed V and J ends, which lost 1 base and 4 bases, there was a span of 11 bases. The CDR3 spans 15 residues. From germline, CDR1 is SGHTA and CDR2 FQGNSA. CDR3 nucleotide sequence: TGTGCCAGCAGCTTAGTCGCCGGAACTAATCAGCCCCAGCATTTT. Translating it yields CASSLVAGTNQPQHF.

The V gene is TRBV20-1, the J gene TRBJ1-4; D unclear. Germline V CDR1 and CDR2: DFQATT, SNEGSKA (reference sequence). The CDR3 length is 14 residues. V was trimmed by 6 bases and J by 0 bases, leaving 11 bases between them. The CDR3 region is CSAHDTATNEKLFF. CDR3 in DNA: TGCAGTGCGCATGACACCGCAACTAATGAAAAACTGTTTTTT.

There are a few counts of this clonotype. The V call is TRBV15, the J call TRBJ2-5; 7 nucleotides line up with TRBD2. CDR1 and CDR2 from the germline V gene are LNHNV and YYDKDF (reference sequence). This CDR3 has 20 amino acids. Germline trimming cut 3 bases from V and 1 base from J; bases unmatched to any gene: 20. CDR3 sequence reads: CATSRKGAGVMWKSQETQYF. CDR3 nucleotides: TGTGCCACCAGCAGGAAAGGGGCGGGAGTGATGTGGAAGAGCCAAGAGACCCAGTACTTC.

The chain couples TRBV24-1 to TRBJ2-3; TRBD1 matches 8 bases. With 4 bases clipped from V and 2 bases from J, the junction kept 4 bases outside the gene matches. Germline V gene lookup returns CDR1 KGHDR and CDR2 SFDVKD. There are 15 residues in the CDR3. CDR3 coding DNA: TGTGCCACCAGTGACCCGGGACAGGCCACAGATACGCAGTATTTT. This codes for CATSDPGQATDTQYF.

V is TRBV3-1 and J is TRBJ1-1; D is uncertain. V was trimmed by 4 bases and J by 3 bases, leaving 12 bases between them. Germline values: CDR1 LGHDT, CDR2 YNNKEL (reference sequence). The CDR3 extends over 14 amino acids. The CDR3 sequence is CASSLDPRDTEAFF. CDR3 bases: TGTGCCAGCAGCCTGGACCCTCGGGACACTGAAGCTTTCTTT.

The CDR3 DNA reads as TGCAGTGCTAGCCCACTAGCGGGACAGTCCTACGAGCAGTACTTC. Translated, it gives CSASPLAGQSYEQYF. The chain has TRBV20-1 and TRBJ2-7, with 10 bases fitting TRBD2. The ends lost 3 bases at V and 1 base at J; junction bases unmatched: 6. This CDR3 has 15 residues. Germline V CDR1 and CDR2: DFQATT, SNEGSKA (reference sequence).

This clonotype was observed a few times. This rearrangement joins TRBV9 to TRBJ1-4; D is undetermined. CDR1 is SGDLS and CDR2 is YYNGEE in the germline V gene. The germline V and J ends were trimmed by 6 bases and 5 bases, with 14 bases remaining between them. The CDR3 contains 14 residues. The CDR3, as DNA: TGTGCCAGCACGCCGGGAAGGTCCAATGAAAAACTGTTTTTT. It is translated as CASTPGRSNEKLFF.

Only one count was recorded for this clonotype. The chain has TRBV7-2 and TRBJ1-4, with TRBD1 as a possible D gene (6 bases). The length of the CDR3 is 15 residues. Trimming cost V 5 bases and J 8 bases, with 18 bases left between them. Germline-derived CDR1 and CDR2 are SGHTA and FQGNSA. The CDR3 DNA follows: TGTGCCAGCAGCCCCTCCGGCGGGAGGGGGGAAAAACTGTTTTTT. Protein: CASSPSGGRGEKLFF.

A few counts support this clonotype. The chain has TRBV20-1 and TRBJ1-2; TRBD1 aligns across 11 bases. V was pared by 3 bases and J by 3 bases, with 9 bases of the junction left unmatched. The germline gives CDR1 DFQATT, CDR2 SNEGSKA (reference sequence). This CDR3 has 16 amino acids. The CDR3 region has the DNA TGCAGTGCTAGCCACCGGGACAGGGGGACGGACTATGGCTACACCTTC. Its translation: CSASHRDRGTDYGYTF.

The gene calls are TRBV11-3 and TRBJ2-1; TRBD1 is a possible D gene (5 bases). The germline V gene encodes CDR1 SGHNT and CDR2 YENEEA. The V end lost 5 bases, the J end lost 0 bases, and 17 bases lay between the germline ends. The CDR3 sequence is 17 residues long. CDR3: CASSTRSRAFSYNEQFF. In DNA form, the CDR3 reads TGTGCCAGCAGCACCCGGTCCAGGGCTTTCTCCTACAATGAGCAGTTCTTC.

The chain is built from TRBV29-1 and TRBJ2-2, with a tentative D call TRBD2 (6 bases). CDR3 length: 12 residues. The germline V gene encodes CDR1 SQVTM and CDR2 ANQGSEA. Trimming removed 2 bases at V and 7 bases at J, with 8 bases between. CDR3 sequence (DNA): TGCAGCGTTGAAAGGCGGGGCGGGGAGCTGTTTTTT. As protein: CSVERRGGELFF.

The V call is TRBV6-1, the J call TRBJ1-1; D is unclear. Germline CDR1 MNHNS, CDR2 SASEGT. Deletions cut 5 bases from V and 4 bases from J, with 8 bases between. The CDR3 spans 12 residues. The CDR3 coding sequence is TGTGCCAGCAGTCGGACGCCCACTGAAGCTTTCTTT. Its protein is CASSRTPTEAFF.

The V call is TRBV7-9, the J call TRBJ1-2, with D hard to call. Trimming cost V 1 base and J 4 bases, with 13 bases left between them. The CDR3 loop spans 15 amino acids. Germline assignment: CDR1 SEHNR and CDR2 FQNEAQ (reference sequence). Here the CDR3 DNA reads TGTGCCAGCAGCTTAGTCCCGGGATCGGGCTATGGCTACACCTTC. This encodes CASSLVPGSGYGYTF.

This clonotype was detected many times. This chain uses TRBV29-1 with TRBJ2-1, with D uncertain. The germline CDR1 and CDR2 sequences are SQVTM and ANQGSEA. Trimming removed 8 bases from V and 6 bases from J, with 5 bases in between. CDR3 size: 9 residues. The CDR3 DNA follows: TGCAGCCACAGCAATGAGCAGTTCTTC. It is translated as CSHSNEQFF.

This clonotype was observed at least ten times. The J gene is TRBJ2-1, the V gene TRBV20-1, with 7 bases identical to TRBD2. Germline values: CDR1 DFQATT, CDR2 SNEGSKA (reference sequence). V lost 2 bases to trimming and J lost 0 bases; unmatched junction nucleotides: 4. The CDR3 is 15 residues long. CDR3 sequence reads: CSARPLASSYNEQFF. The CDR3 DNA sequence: TGCAGTGCTAGACCACTAGCGAGCTCCTACAATGAGCAGTTCTTC.

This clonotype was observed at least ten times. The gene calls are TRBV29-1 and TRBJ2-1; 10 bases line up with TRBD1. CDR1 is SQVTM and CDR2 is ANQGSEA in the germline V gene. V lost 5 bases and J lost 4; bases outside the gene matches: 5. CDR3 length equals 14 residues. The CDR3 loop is CSVPGQGTYNEQFF. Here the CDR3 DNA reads TGCAGCGTTCCGGGACAGGGGACTTACAATGAGCAGTTCTTC.

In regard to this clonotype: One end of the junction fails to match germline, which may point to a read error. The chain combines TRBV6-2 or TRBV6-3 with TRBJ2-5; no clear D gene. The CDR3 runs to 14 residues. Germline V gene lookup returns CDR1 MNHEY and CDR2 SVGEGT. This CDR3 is CAGSSSDTQETQYF. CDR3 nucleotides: TGTGCCGGCAGTTCATCAGATACCCAAGAGACCCAGTACTTC.

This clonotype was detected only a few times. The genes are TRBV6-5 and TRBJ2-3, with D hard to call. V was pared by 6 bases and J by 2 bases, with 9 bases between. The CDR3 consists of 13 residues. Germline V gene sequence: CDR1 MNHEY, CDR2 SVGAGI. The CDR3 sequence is CASSQEPTDTQYF. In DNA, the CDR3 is TGTGCCAGCAGCCAGGAACCCACAGATACGCAGTATTTT.